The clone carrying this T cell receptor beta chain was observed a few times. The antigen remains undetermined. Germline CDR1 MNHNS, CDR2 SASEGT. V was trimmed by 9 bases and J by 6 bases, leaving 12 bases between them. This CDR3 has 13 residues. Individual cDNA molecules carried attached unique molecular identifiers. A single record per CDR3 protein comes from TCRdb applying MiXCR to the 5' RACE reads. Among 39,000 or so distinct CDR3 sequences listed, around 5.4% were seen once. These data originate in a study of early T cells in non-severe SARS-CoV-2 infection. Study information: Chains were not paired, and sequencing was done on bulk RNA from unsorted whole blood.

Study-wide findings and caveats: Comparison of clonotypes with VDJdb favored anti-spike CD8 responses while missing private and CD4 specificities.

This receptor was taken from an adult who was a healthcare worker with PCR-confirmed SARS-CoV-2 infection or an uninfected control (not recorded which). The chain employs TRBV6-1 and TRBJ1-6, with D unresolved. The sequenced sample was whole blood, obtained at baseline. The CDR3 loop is CASLRASNSPLHF. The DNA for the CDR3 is TGTGCCAGTCTCAGAGCAAGTAATTCACCCCTCCACTTT.